This T cell receptor (beta chain) was captured by sequencing in a study of identical twins. In TCRdb, the 5' RACE reads were re-called with MiXCR into one record per CDR3 protein. Among 420,000 or so distinct CDR3 sequences, approximately 17% were seen once, and the ten largest hold approximately 12%. Trimming cost V 0 bases and J 4 bases, with 13 bases left between them. This CDR3 has 16 amino acids. In germline, CDR1 is LGHNA, CDR2 YNFKEQ. There are a few counts of this clonotype. The sequence derives from a man aged 50 to 59 in good health. What was sequenced was naive T cells sorted from blood. The chain combines TRBV4-2 with TRBJ1-3; tentatively, D is TRBD1 (6 bases). In nucleotides, the CDR3 is TGTGCCAGCAGCCAAGATAGCGCAGGGGTCGGAAACACCATATATTTT. Translated: CASSQDSAGVGNTIYF.